This T cell receptor (beta chain) was retrieved from a study of cytomegalovirus exposure and HLA in healthy donors. As to this clone: What it binds is unknown.

The PCR employed 60 Vbeta primers together with 13 Jbeta primers. Only in-frame clones appear in the TCRdb table, and some are missing; sequencing was by immunoSEQ multiplex PCR. Seen here are about 120,000 clones, roughly 80% observed once, and the top ten hold 1.5%. Study-level findings and limits: A later analysis appeared to link common viral pathogens to several of the most significant clusters. Highly shared variants forming one cluster were likely a sequencing artifact.

Trimming cost V 8 bases and J 3 bases, with 22 bases left between them. CDR3 length equals 16 residues. Germline lookup yields CDR1 SEHNR and CDR2 FQNEAQ (reference sequence). The chain joins TRBV7-9 to TRBJ1-1, with no clear D. The sequencing input was PBMCs. The sequence came from a woman aged 18-30 years in good health and CMV-seronegative. CDR3 sequence reads: CASRPSRGRRDTEAFF. Written as DNA, the CDR3 is TGTGCCAGCCGACCCTCCCGAGGGAGGCGGGACACTGAAGCTTTCTTT.